A single sample is the source of the 18 T cell receptor beta chains below, sequenced in a study of shared clonotypes between healthy human individuals (TCRdb year 2020). Library creation used the immunoSEQ multiplex PCR assay. Drawn from immuneACCESS, this table holds only the in-frame rearrangements with V and J called that TCRdb kept. Clones are partly lost; checked studies trace under half to an unresolved V gene and leave the rest unexplained. The sample table contains 2.3 million or so clones; only one count was recorded for 80% to 95% of them. The ten largest make up around 0.4% of the sample. The sample taken for sequencing was naive CD4+ T cells from PBMCs. The label giving this sample's cell subset or site can be read as: CD45RA+ positively selected. Receptors originate from a man between 18 and 29 years old in good health. Some clones in this sample may be carry-over from other donors' samples.

The V gene is TRBV6-5, the J gene TRBJ1-1; the match to TRBD1 covers 11 bases. The V segment lost 7 bases and the J segment 11 bases; nucleotides outside the gene matches: 6. Germline V gene data show CDR1 as MNHEY and CDR2 as SVGAGI. This CDR3 spans 12 amino acids. For the CDR3, the DNA is TGTGCCAGCACCGACCGGGACAGGGGGGCTTTCTTT. Translated, it gives CASTDRDRGAFF.

The chain couples TRBV10-2 to TRBJ1-2; D possibly corresponds to TRBD1 (5 bases). The CDR3 extends over 14 amino acids. Germline V gene lookup returns CDR1 WSHSY and CDR2 SAAADI. V lost 2 bases to trimming and J lost 6 bases, with 13 bases between them. The CDR3 region is CASSEGGRPNGYTF. The CDR3 DNA is TGCGCCAGCAGTGAGGGGGGGAGGCCCAATGGCTACACCTTC.

The chain recombines TRBV6-1 with TRBJ2-3; 13 nucleotides line up with TRBD2. The ends lost 4 bases at V and 3 bases at J; junction bases unmatched: 1. Germline CDR1 reads MNHNS; CDR2 reads SASEGT. The CDR3 consists of 15 residues. CDR3 loop: CASSVLAGGTDTQYF. CDR3 nucleotides: TGTGCCAGCAGTGTACTAGCGGGAGGGACAGATACGCAGTATTTT.

The chain carries TRBV5-4 and TRBJ2-7; 14 bases are shared with TRBD2. The ends lost 4 bases at V and 3 bases at J; junction bases unmatched: 9. The CDR3 loop spans 17 amino acids. Germline V gene data show CDR1 as SGHNT and CDR2 as YYREEE (reference sequence). DNA of the CDR3: TGTGCCAGCAGCGAGGGACTAGCGGGAGTGGGGGGCTACGAGCAGTACTTC. Translating gives CASSEGLAGVGGYEQYF.

The V call is TRBV27, the J call TRBJ1-1, with D perhaps matching TRBD1 (6 bases). Germline-derived CDR1 and CDR2 are MNHEY and SMNVEV (reference sequence). The CDR3 extends over 17 amino acids. V gave up 3 bases and J gave up 0 bases, with 17 bases separating them. The CDR3 spells CASSFNQGPTMNTEAFF. In nucleotides, the CDR3 is TGTGCCAGCAGTTTCAACCAGGGGCCTACTATGAACACTGAAGCTTTCTTT.

V usage is TRBV15 and J usage is TRBJ1-5; possible D gene TRBD1, 5 bases. The length of the CDR3 is 13 residues. Deletions cut 6 bases from V and 5 bases from J, with 11 bases between. From germline, CDR1 is LNHNV and CDR2 YYDKDF (reference sequence). CDR3 coding DNA: TGTGCCACCAGACGGGGGTTCGATCAGCCCCAGCATTTT. Encoded protein: CATRRGFDQPQHF.

This rearrangement joins TRBV7-8 to TRBJ2-1; a weak D match, TRBD2 (6 bases). CDR3 length: 15 amino acids. Germline V gene lookup returns CDR1 SGHVS and CDR2 FQNEAQ. V lost 5 bases, J lost 3 bases, and 14 bases lay in between. This CDR3 is CASSILASFYNEQFF. DNA for the CDR3: TGTGCCAGCAGCATCCTAGCGTCCTTCTACAATGAGCAGTTCTTC. Complete variable domain (other parts from reference TRBV7-8 and TRBJ2-1): GAGVSQSPRYKVAKRGQDVALRCDPISGHVSLFWYQQALGQGPEFLTYFQNEAQLDKSGLPSDRFFAERPEGSVSTLKIQRTQQEDSAVYLCASSILASFYNEQFFGPGTRLTVL.

This chain links TRBV7-9 with TRBJ1-1, with TRBD1 identical over 9 bases. The germline V gene encodes CDR1 SEHNR and CDR2 FQNEAQ (reference sequence). This CDR3 is 15 amino acids long. The V and J ends lost 4 bases and 3 bases, in that order; junction bases with no gene match: 6. DNA of the CDR3: TGTGCCAGCAGCTCGGGACAGGGCGGGGACACTGAAGCTTTCTTT. It encodes CASSSGQGGDTEAFF.

This clone occurred once. The chain employs TRBV10-1 and TRBJ2-1, with D possibly TRBD2 on 6 matching bases. Germline CDR1 is WNHNN and CDR2 is SYGVQD (reference sequence). This CDR3 spans 13 amino acids. V shed 6 bases and J shed 9 bases, with 15 bases lying between them. The CDR3 sequence is CASRQGGTSEQFF. The CDR3 region has the DNA TGCGCCAGCAGGCAGGGAGGTACGAGTGAGCAGTTCTTC.

This rearrangement joins TRBV28 to TRBJ1-2; 10 nucleotides match TRBD1. Trimming cost V 5 bases and J 4 bases; bases outside gene matches: 10. The CDR3 has 16 residues. Germline loops: CDR1 MDHEN, CDR2 SYDVKM. This chain's CDR3 is CASSPEGQGRGYGYTF. CDR3 nucleotides: TGTGCCAGCAGTCCGGAGGGACAGGGGAGGGGCTATGGCTACACCTTC.

The rearrangement uses TRBV18 and TRBJ2-1; TRBD1 might be the D (5 bases). Trimming left V 1 base short and J 3 bases short, with 13 bases between. Germline V gene lookup returns CDR1 KGHSH and CDR2 LQKENI. This CDR3 region has 16 residues. The CDR3 nucleotides are TGTGCCAGCTCACCACGTGTGCGACAGTTCTACAATGAGCAGTTCTTC. Encoded protein: CASSPRVRQFYNEQFF. The whole variable domain, remainder taken from reference TRBV18 and TRBJ2-1, is NAGVMQNPRHLVRRRGQEARLRCSPMKGHSHVYWYRQLPEEGLKFMVYLQKENIIDESGMPKERFSAEFPKEGPSILRIQQVVRGDSAAYFCASSPRVRQFYNEQFFGPGTRLTVL.

The chain combines TRBV6-5 with TRBJ1-1; 7 nucleotides line up with TRBD1. The CDR3 spans 13 residues. The germline V gene encodes CDR1 MNHEY and CDR2 SVGAGI. Trimming removed 7 bases from V and 8 bases from J; junction bases left unmatched: 10. CDR3 sequence (DNA): TGTGCCAGCACCCTCTCAGGGGGGGCAGAAGCTTTCTTT. Its translation: CASTLSGGAEAFF.

This clone was observed a few times. The V call is TRBV7-2, the J call TRBJ2-7, with 7 bases matching TRBD2. This CDR3 has 15 amino acids. Germline values: CDR1 SGHTA, CDR2 FQGNSA. The V segment lost 6 bases and the J segment 0 bases; nucleotides outside the gene matches: 8. The CDR3: CASRLIAGYSYEQYF. The CDR3 DNA is TGTGCCAGCAGGCTAATAGCGGGTTACTCCTACGAGCAGTACTTC.

This rearrangement joins TRBV6-5 to TRBJ1-4; no clear D gene. The V and J ends lost 0 bases and 5 bases respectively, with 7 bases between them. The germline gives CDR1 MNHEY, CDR2 SVGAGI. This CDR3 is built from 14 residues. CDR3 loop: CASSYSMGNEKLFF. CDR3 nucleotide sequence: TGTGCCAGCAGTTACTCGATGGGGAATGAAAAACTGTTTTTT.

The chain combines TRBV9 with TRBJ1-2; 7 bases line up with TRBD1. CDR3 length equals 14 residues. Germline V CDR1 and CDR2: SGDLS, YYNGEE. Trimming cost V 0 bases and J 4 bases; bases outside gene matches: 3. In DNA, the CDR3 is TGTGCCAGCAGCGTAGGGTACAGGGGCTATGGCTACACCTTC. It codes for CASSVGYRGYGYTF.

The chain is built from TRBV7-3 and TRBJ2-1; a possible D gene is TRBD1 (5 bases). The CDR3 has 12 amino acids. V gave up 8 bases and J gave up 7 bases, with 12 bases separating them. CDR1 and CDR2 (germline): SGHTA, FQGTGA. The CDR3 loop reads CASGQPGNEQFF. CDR3 sequence (DNA): TGTGCCAGCGGGCAACCAGGGAATGAGCAGTTCTTC.

V usage is TRBV28 and J usage is TRBJ2-1; 12 bases align to TRBD2. Trimming took 6 bases from V and 3 from J; bases not matched to a gene: 6. The V gene's germline CDR1 is MDHEN and CDR2 SYDVKM. The CDR3 sequence is 16 residues long. CDR3 coding DNA: TGTGCCAGCAGCCTGGGACTAGCGGGCCTCTACAATGAGCAGTTCTTC. Protein sequence: CASSLGLAGLYNEQFF.

This chain connects TRBV7-2 to TRBJ1-2, with 7 bases identical to TRBD1. CDR1 is SGHTA, CDR2 FQGNSA, per germline. This CDR3 contains 15 residues. J lost 4 bases, V lost 5 bases, and 10 bases had no gene match. The CDR3 reads CASSATPGQSYGYTF. For the CDR3, the DNA is TGTGCCAGCAGCGCTACTCCGGGACAGTCCTATGGCTACACCTTC.